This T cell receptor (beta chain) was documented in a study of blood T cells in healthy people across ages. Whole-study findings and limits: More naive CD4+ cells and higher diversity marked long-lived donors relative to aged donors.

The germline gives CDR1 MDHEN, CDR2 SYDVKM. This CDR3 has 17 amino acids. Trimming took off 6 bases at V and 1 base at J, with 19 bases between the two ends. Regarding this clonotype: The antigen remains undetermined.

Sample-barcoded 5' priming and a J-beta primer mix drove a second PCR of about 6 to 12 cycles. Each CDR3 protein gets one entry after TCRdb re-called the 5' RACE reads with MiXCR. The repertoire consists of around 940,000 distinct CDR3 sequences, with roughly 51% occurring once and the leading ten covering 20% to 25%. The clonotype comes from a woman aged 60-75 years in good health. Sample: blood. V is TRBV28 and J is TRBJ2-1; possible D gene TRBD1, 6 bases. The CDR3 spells CASSLTARTASYNEQFF. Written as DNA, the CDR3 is TGTGCCAGCAGCCTCACTGCTCGGACAGCTTCCTACAATGAGCAGTTCTTC.